The 15 T cell receptor beta chains in this list originate from one sample, sequenced in a study of T cells after yellow fever vaccination. TCRdb recomputed calls from the 5' RACE reads with MiXCR, one row per CDR3 protein. The repertoire holds under 250,000 distinct CDR3 sequences, about 7% seen once, with roughly 0.9% in the top ten. The sequencing used CD4+ T cells sorted from PBMCs, collected 15 days after the yellow fever booster vaccination. Receptors were obtained from a man aged 30-40 years who received the YFV17D yellow fever vaccine.

The V and J genes are TRBV20-1 and TRBJ2-5; 9 bases line up with TRBD2. The V gene end was trimmed by 0 bases and the J gene end by 4 bases; junction bases not matched to a gene: 9. Germline values: CDR1 DFQATT, CDR2 SNEGSKA (reference sequence). The CDR3 loop spans 16 amino acids. The CDR3 nucleotides read TGCAGTGCTAGAGATCCCCTAGCGGGACAGTCAGAGACCCAGTACTTC. Translation gives CSARDPLAGQSETQYF.

This chain links TRBV20-1 with TRBJ2-7; TRBD1 matches at 8 bases. This CDR3 spans 14 amino acids. V shed 3 bases and J 6 bases; nucleotides not matched to a gene: 10. Germline CDR1 DFQATT, CDR2 SNEGSKA (reference sequence). CDR3 nucleotide sequence: TGCAGTGCTAGGGTGCCAGGGGGCTCGTTCGAGCAGTACTTC. This gives the protein CSARVPGGSFEQYF.

This clonotype turned up a few times. The chain has TRBV7-2 and TRBJ2-7, with a possible D match to TRBD2 (5 bases). V lost 6 bases to trimming and J lost 6 bases, with 18 bases between them. This CDR3 is 14 amino acids long. The germline V gene has CDR1 SGHTA and CDR2 FQGNSA. CDR3 loop: CASSPTRAGSEQYF. The CDR3 nucleotides read TGTGCCAGCAGTCCCACGCGGGCTGGGAGCGAGCAGTACTTC.

The chain carries TRBV7-2 and TRBJ2-5, with unresolved D. In germline, CDR1 is SGHTA, CDR2 FQGNSA. V shed 7 bases and J shed 0 bases, with 9 bases lying between them. The CDR3 runs to 13 residues. The CDR3 loop reads CASTRSYQETQYF. CDR3 sequence (DNA): TGTGCCAGCACTAGATCCTACCAAGAGACCCAGTACTTC.

This chain links TRBV7-9 with TRBJ2-7; the D gene is possibly TRBD1 (5 bases). V was shortened by 5 bases and J by 5 bases, with 16 bases between the two germline ends. This CDR3 region has 14 residues. Germline V CDR1 and CDR2: SEHNR, FQNEAQ (reference sequence). CDR3 sequence reads: CASSHWPRVNEQYF. As DNA, the CDR3 is TGTGCCAGCAGCCATTGGCCCAGGGTTAACGAGCAGTACTTC.

This chain joins TRBV12-3 or TRBV12-4 and TRBJ2-7; 13 nucleotides agree with TRBD2. The junction had 9 bases not matched to a gene; V was cut back by 2 bases and J by 5 bases. CDR3 size: 17 residues. DNA of the CDR3: TGTGCCAGCAGTTTATTTAGGACTAGCGGGAGCCCCCACGAGCAGTACTTC. Translation: CASSLFRTSGSPHEQYF.

This clonotype was seen more than once but under ten times. The chain joins TRBV11-2 to TRBJ2-2; D remains unclear. Germline CDR1 SGHAT, CDR2 FQNNGV. Trimming shortened V by 6 bases and J by 1 base, and 12 bases separated the two germline ends. The CDR3 contains 15 residues. The CDR3 reads CASRPAKKNTGELFF. In DNA, the CDR3 is TGTGCCAGCAGGCCTGCAAAGAAGAACACCGGGGAGCTGTTTTTT.

This CDR3 reads CSAQGSGVTYEQYF. The DNA of the CDR3 is TGCAGTGCGCAGGGTAGCGGGGTAACCTACGAGCAGTACTTC. V is TRBV20-1 and J is TRBJ2-7; 8 bases agree with TRBD2. This CDR3 spans 14 amino acids. CDR1 and CDR2 from the germline V gene are DFQATT and SNEGSKA (reference sequence). Unmatched junction bases numbered 9, after V lost 6 bases and J lost 2 bases.

Many counts were recorded for this clonotype. This chain uses TRBV4-3 with TRBJ1-2; 8 positions agree with TRBD1. This CDR3 region has 12 residues. Germline trimming cut 3 bases from V and 6 bases from J; bases unmatched to any gene: 0. The germline gives CDR1 LGHNA, CDR2 YSLEER. Written as DNA, the CDR3 is TGCGCCAGCAGCCAGACAGGGGATGGCTACACCTTC. Translated, it gives CASSQTGDGYTF.

A remark on this clonotype: One end of the junction does not line up with germline, which may come from a read error. J is TRBJ2-2 and V is TRBV29-1; D gene unclear. The CDR3 is 9 amino acids. The germline CDR1 and CDR2 sequences are SQVTM and ANQGSEA. The CDR3 region is CSNTWELFF. CDR3 sequence (DNA): TGCAGCAACACCTGGGAGCTGTTTTTT.

The CDR3 here is CASSQSTSGIYEQYF. CDR3 coding DNA: TGTGCCAGCAGCCAGTCGACTAGCGGGATTTACGAGCAGTACTTC. The chain links TRBV6-1 to TRBJ2-7, with 11 positions matching TRBD2. Germline CDR1 MNHNS, CDR2 SASEGT. V lost 6 bases to trimming and J lost 4 bases; unmatched junction nucleotides: 8. This CDR3 spans 15 amino acids.

This clonotype was detected only a few times. V and J are TRBV20-1 and TRBJ2-1; D call uncertain. The CDR3 spans 11 residues. V dropped 5 bases and J dropped 4 bases, with 6 bases sitting between them. Per germline, CDR1 DFQATT and CDR2 SNEGSKA (reference sequence). CDR3 coding DNA: TGCAGTGCTTCGGAATACAATGAGCAGTTCTTC. Protein sequence: CSASEYNEQFF.

This clonotype came up many times. The CDR3: CSARGFQGTTEAFF. CDR3 in DNA: TGCAGTGCTAGAGGATTTCAGGGAACAACTGAAGCTTTCTTT. The gene calls are TRBV20-1 and TRBJ1-1; D may be TRBD1 (5 bases). This CDR3 comprises 14 residues. The ends were cut back, 1 base at V and 5 bases at J, with 14 bases in the middle. Per germline, CDR1 DFQATT and CDR2 SNEGSKA (reference sequence).

V usage is TRBV7-9 and J usage is TRBJ1-2; D is undetermined. V dropped 5 bases and J dropped 1 base, with 8 bases sitting between them. Germline V gene sequence: CDR1 SEHNR, CDR2 FQNEAQ (reference sequence). This CDR3 contains 13 residues. The CDR3 here is CASSARGNYGYTF. DNA of the CDR3: TGTGCCAGCAGCGCACGCGGTAACTATGGCTACACCTTC.

Ten or more counts support this clonotype. This chain joins TRBV7-9 and TRBJ2-7, with 10 bases lining up with TRBD1. The CDR3 loop spans 14 amino acids. V shed 5 bases, J shed 3 bases, and the junction held 4 bases outside the gene matches. Germline values: CDR1 SEHNR, CDR2 FQNEAQ (reference sequence). The chain's CDR3 is CASSRRDRGYEQYF. The CDR3 coding sequence is TGTGCCAGCAGCCGCAGGGACAGGGGCTACGAGCAGTACTTC. The entire variable domain, with the rest obtained from reference TRBV7-9 and TRBJ2-7, is as follows: DTGVSQNPRHKITKRGQNVTFRCDPISEHNRLYWYRQTLGQGPEFLTYFQNEAQLEKSRLLSDRFSAERPKGSFSTLEIQRTEQGDSAMYLCASSRRDRGYEQYFGPGTRLTVT.